This T cell receptor beta chain originates from a study of blood T cell repertoires in COVID-19. Study as a whole: T cells, B-cell-depleted T cells, or PBMCs supplied cDNA or gDNA.

This CDR3 region has 18 residues. The J segment lost 7 bases and the V segment lost 1 base, leaving 13 bases of the junction unmatched. Looked up from germline, CDR1 is SGHDN and CDR2 is FVKESK. Profiled with immunoSEQ multiplex PCR; TCRdb holds only in-frame clones, not every one. The data contain around 250,000 clones, approximately 90% of them singletons. The sequence derives from a man younger than 35 who had recovered from COVID-19. The genes are TRBV14 and TRBJ2-1; 10 nucleotides match TRBD1. The sequenced sample was PBMCs or T cells enriched from blood (not recorded which). CDR3 nucleotides: TGTGCCAGCAGCCAAGGATGGGAGACCGGGACAGGGGTTAATGAGCAGTTCTTC. Translation gives CASSQGWETGTGVNEQFF.